This T cell receptor (beta chain) came from a study of beta chain features in type 1 diabetes. General study results and limits: Researchers report that Type 1 diabetes patients had moderately but significantly shorter TCRB CDR3s across all four CD4+ subsets.

All of the isolated RNA was reverse transcribed, so expressed TCRB transcripts were sequenced. Profiled with immunoSEQ multiplex PCR; TCRdb holds only in-frame clones, not every one. The sample shows roughly 24,000 clones, under 75% of them seen only once. V was cut by 4 bases and J by 11 bases, with 21 bases left in between. The CDR3 is 15 amino acids. Germline V lookup: CDR1 SGHNT, CDR2 YYREEE (reference sequence). A word on this clone: Its antigen is unknown.

The J gene is TRBJ1-4, the V gene TRBV5-4; a possible D gene is TRBD1 (5 bases). Sequenced: Tregs from blood. This clonotype was sampled from a man aged 18 to 29 with type 1 diabetes. The CDR3 loop reads CASSRSGTGSGKLFF. The CDR3 DNA reads as TGTGCCAGCAGCAGATCAGGGACGGGGAGCGGGAAACTGTTTTTT.